This T cell receptor beta chain was recovered during a study of T cell clonotyping in hematopoietic cell transplantation. As concerns this clone: What it binds is unknown.

Study-wide points: Recipient TCR diversity dropped after transplant; expanded clonotypes rose from day 30 to 180.

This CDR3 region has 16 residues. CDR1 SGHNT and CDR2 YYREEE come from the germline V gene (reference sequence). V trimming: 5 bases; J trimming: 4 bases; junction bases outside the gene matches: 11. The assay was immunoSEQ multiplex PCR, and TCRdb's table has in-frame clones only and misses some. Seen here are 15,000 to 20,000 clones, 92% observed once, and the top ten hold 5% to 6%. The sequencing sample was made of peripheral blood mononuclear cells. This receptor was identified in a man between 40 and 49 years old in good health. Some clones in this sample may be carry-over from other donors' samples. V usage is TRBV5-4 and J usage is TRBJ1-5; the match to TRBD1 covers 8 bases. Here the CDR3 reads CASSSTWDRLNQPQHF. The CDR3 coding sequence is TGTGCCAGCAGTTCAACATGGGACAGGCTAAATCAGCCCCAGCATTTT.